This T cell receptor beta chain was recovered during a study of shared clonotypes between healthy human individuals. Across the study: Donors were a couple of women and a few men aged 18 to 49.

TCRdb keeps only in-frame clones here, not all; method: immunoSEQ multiplex PCR. Of roughly 810,000 clones detected, 90% to 98% appear once; the ten largest clones hold about 0.22%. Terminally differentiated effector memory CD45RA+ cells were excluded by CCR7 positive selection of CD45RO-negative cells. On this clone: Its antigen is not known.

CDR1 and CDR2 from the germline V gene are MNHEY and SMNVEV (reference sequence). Trimming shortened V by 6 bases and J by 1 base, and 12 bases separated the two germline ends. The CDR3 sequence is 14 residues long. Findings of the study overall: Deeper or shallower sequencing was expected to change how clonotypes are shared among donors. Generally, naive subsets came out with larger estimated richness than memory subsets. Some clonotypes were shared by all four sorted-subset donors, while others were not shared. The non-shared ones had lower generation probabilities than the shared ones.

The sample comprised naive CD8+ T cells sorted from blood. This chain joins TRBV27 and TRBJ2-5, with D perhaps matching TRBD2 (6 bases). The TCR sequence derives from a man aged 30 to 39 in good health. The CDR3 here is CASRFRGSQETQYF. CDR3 sequence (DNA): TGTGCCAGCAGATTTCGGGGGTCCCAAGAGACCCAGTACTTC.